This paragraph covers one T cell receptor beta chain sequence. Germline V CDR1 and CDR2: MDHEN, SYDVKM. V gave up 4 bases and J gave up 6 bases, with 11 bases separating them. The CDR3 runs to 13 residues. This entry belongs to a study of blood T cell repertoires in COVID-19. Study details: The United States, Italy and Spain supplied acute and convalescent COVID-19 samples. Nucleic acid was either cDNA or gDNA, and it came from T cells, B-cell-depleted T cells, or PBMCs.

In the source study's methods: Scientists estimated how many nucleated cells there were by amplifying reference gene primers. Repertoires were generated with immunoSEQ multiplex PCR, while TCRdb's copy carries only in-frame clones and drops some. From that table come the V and J calls and clone size; the DNA was used to work out D and trimming. The data show about 99,000 clones, with roughly 87% seen just once and more than 15% held by the top ten. The clonotype originates from a woman of 80 years or more in a cohort sampled during active COVID-19. The rearrangement uses TRBV28 and TRBJ2-3, with D possibly matching TRBD2 (5 bases). What was sequenced was peripheral blood. The CDR3 here is CASSSPGMDTQYF. Written as DNA, the CDR3 is TGTGCCAGCAGTTCCCCCGGGATGGATACGCAGTATTTT.